This is a list of T cell receptor beta chains from one sample in a study of siplizumab effects on memory and regulatory T cells. The table came from immunoSEQ multiplex PCR; TCRdb's copy has only in-frame clones and leaves some out. The data hold 90,000 to 150,000 clones, with about 93% observed a single time. Sequencing used non-Treg CD4+ T cells sorted from blood. The source of these receptors is a human donor in good health. Each CDR3 is given with its conserved first and last residue. The D gene is left open where the match is weak. Only some rows state a clone size, as once, few, many or a class for expanded clones.

cdr3_length,clone_size,d_call,v_call,j_call,cdr3_nt,cdr3_aa
13,-,-,TRBV28,TRBJ2-1,TGTGCCAGCAGTTTAAGGGGGTACAATGAGCAGTTCTTC,CASSLRGYNEQFF
15,-,-,TRBV9,TRBJ2-3,TGTGCCAGCAGCGTAGAGGCAGGGGGCACAGATACGCAGTATTTT,CASSVEAGGTDTQYF
14,-,-,TRBV4-1,TRBJ1-1,TGCGCCAGCAGCCAAGTTCTCAACGTGAGAGAAGCTTTCTTT,CASSQVLNVREAFF
16,-,TRBD1,TRBV19,TRBJ1-2,TGTGCCAGTAGTACGAGGAATGGACAGGGGGCTTGGGGCTACACCTTC,CASSTRNGQGAWGYTF
14,-,TRBD2,TRBV7-6,TRBJ2-3,TGTGCCAGCAGCATTAGCGGGGACACAGATACGCAGTATTTT,CASSISGDTDTQYF
15,-,TRBD2,TRBV6-1,TRBJ2-7,TGTGCCAGCACCCCTATAGCGGGGGGGACCTACGAGCAGTACTTC,CASTPIAGGTYEQYF
15,-,-,TRBV7-8,TRBJ1-1,TGTGCCAGCAGCCCCGGGGGGGGTGTTCGGACTGAAGCTTTCTTT,CASSPGGGVRTEAFF
15,-,TRBD1,TRBV5-6,TRBJ2-3,TGTGCCAGCAGATGGAGGGACAGGGGCATGAATACGCAGTATTTT,CASRWRDRGMNTQYF
12,-,-,TRBV6-4,TRBJ2-1,TGTGCCAGCAGTGACAGGGCAAATGAGCAGTTCTTC,CASSDRANEQFF
15,-,-,TRBV4-1,TRBJ1-2,TGCGCCAGCAGCCACCCACCCCGACAAATCTATGGCTACACCTTC,CASSHPPRQIYGYTF
16,-,TRBD1,TRBV7-2,TRBJ1-2,TGTGCCAGCAGCTTAAGGATGCAGGGGGCTGCGTATGGCTACACCTTC,CASSLRMQGAAYGYTF
12,-,TRBD1,TRBV28,TRBJ2-4,TGTGCCAGCAGTTTGAGGGACAGGTATCTGTACTTC,CASSLRDRYLYF
14,few,-,TRBV9,TRBJ2-2,TGTGCCAGCAGCGGGGGATGGGCGACCGGGGAGCTGTTTTTT,CASSGGWATGELFF
13,-,TRBD1,TRBV7-2,TRBJ1-1,TGTGCCAGCAGCTTGGGACAGGGGACTGAAGCTTTCTTT,CASSLGQGTEAFF
16,-,TRBD2,TRBV4-1,TRBJ2-3,TGCGCCAGCAGCCAAGGGCGGGGGGGTTCCACAGATACGCAGTATTTT,CASSQGRGGSTDTQYF
13,-,-,TRBV7-2,TRBJ2-7,TGTGCCAGCACCAGGGGGGTTTCCTACGAGCAGTACTTC,CASTRGVSYEQYF
13,once,-,TRBV12-5,TRBJ1-4,TGTGCTAGTGGTCCCCCAAACGATGAAAAACTGTTTTTT,CASGPPNDEKLFF
15,-,-,TRBV11-2,TRBJ2-7,TGTGCCAGCAGCTCGCCGAGACTTAAGACCTACGAGCAGTACTTC,CASSSPRLKTYEQYF
11,-,-,TRBV20-1,TRBJ2-7,TGCAGTGCTACAGAAGGCTACGAGCAGTACTTC,CSATEGYEQYF
13,once,-,TRBV10-3,TRBJ1-2,TGTGCCATCAGTGTGAGTCGGGAGTATGGCTACACCTTC,CAISVSREYGYTF
14,-,-,TRBV27,TRBJ1-2,TGTGCCAGCAGTCCGCTGGGAGGGGTCGGTGGCTACACCTTC,CASSPLGGVGGYTF
14,-,TRBD1,TRBV11-1,TRBJ2-1,TGTGCCAGCAGCTGGACAGGACCCAACAATGAGCAGTTCTTC,CASSWTGPNNEQFF
16,-,-,TRBV5-6,TRBJ2-7,TGTGCCAGCAGCTTGGACACTGCAGGGACCACCTACGAGCAGTACTTC,CASSLDTAGTTYEQYF
15,-,-,TRBV7-2,TRBJ1-5,TGTGCCAGCAGCCCAAAAATCGGGGTTGGAGAGCCCCAGCATTTT,CASSPKIGVGEPQHF
14,-,-,TRBV30,TRBJ2-3,TGTGCCTGGAGTGTAGGCTACTCCACAGATACGCAGTATTTT,CAWSVGYSTDTQYF
11,-,-,TRBV20-1,TRBJ1-1,TGCAGTGCGTATAGTAACACTGAAGCTTTCTTT,CSAYSNTEAFF
15,-,-,TRBV18,TRBJ2-7,TGTGCCAGCTCGCCTAACAGGGATTTTCGTTACGAGCAGTACTTC,CASSPNRDFRYEQYF
15,-,-,TRBV10-2,TRBJ1-1,TGCGCCAGCAGTGAGTTTCTCAGGAGGAACACTGAAGCTTTCTTT,CASSEFLRRNTEAFF
18,once,TRBD1,TRBV4-3,TRBJ2-2,TGCGCCAGCAGCCAAGGGGAAATAGGGGGCCCGAACACCGGGGAGCTGTTTTTT,CASSQGEIGGPNTGELFF
15,-,TRBD1,TRBV11-2,TRBJ2-7,TGTGCCAGCAGCTCCTGGACAGGGGACCCCTACGAGCAGTACTTC,CASSSWTGDPYEQYF
17,-,TRBD1,TRBV7-3,TRBJ2-7,TGTGCCAGCAGCTTTTTCGCTACCGGGACAGGGGGGTACGAGCAGTACTTC,CASSFFATGTGGYEQYF
18,once,TRBD1,TRBV4-1,TRBJ1-4,TGCGCCAGCAGCCACGGACAGGGCGGGTCATTCGGTAATGAAAAACTGTTTTTT,CASSHGQGGSFGNEKLFF
11,-,-,TRBV6-5,TRBJ1-1,TGTGCCAGCAGTTACGGCACTGAAGCTTTCTTT,CASSYGTEAFF
16,-,TRBD1,TRBV6-5,TRBJ2-7,TGTGCCAGCAGTTACGCCTCCCCCAGGGGGAAGTACGAGCAGTACTTC,CASSYASPRGKYEQYF
14,once,-,TRBV7-2,TRBJ1-2,TGTGCCAGCAGCATGGAGGGCTTAGGAAATGGCTACACCTTC,CASSMEGLGNGYTF
15,-,-,TRBV27,TRBJ1-3,TGTGCCAGCAGTTTAAGCAGGGCAGTAGGAAACACCATATATTTT,CASSLSRAVGNTIYF
15,-,TRBD2,TRBV9,TRBJ2-4,TGTGCCAGCAGCGTAGTAGCTAGCGGGGGAGATATTCAGTACTTC,CASSVVASGGDIQYF